This T cell receptor beta chain was retrieved from a study of cytomegalovirus exposure and HLA in healthy donors. Findings and limits, study-wide: Further analysis was carried out later, and it showed several of the most significant clusters appearing linked to common viral pathogens. Productive rates of about 87% or about 30% were seen for most TCR beta V segments in an earlier analysis. The number of N-insertions in an Asian-associated ancestry cluster was reportedly below the approximately 680-donor mean in a later analysis.

The PCR made use of 60 Vbeta and 13 Jbeta primers. The method was immunoSEQ multiplex PCR; TCRdb's version includes in-frame clones alone and lacks a portion of them. This table has roughly 120,000 clones, 75% appearing once. This CDR3 comprises 17 residues. Germline CDR1 SGHTA, CDR2 FQGTGA. V lost 5 bases and J lost 0; bases outside the gene matches: 8. Turning to this clone: Its antigen remains unidentified.

Sequencing input: PBMCs. The receptor comes from a woman in her thirties or forties in good health and CMV-seropositive. The chain recombines TRBV7-3 with TRBJ2-1, with 9 bases that match TRBD2. The chain's CDR3 is CASSQTSGRSSYNEQFF. The CDR3 DNA reads as TGTGCCAGCAGCCAAACTAGCGGGCGGAGCTCCTACAATGAGCAGTTCTTC.